The present TCR beta chain was sequenced within a study of cytomegalovirus exposure and HLA in healthy donors. V lost 4 bases to trimming and J lost 6 bases, with 16 bases between them. Germline loops: CDR1 SQVTM, CDR2 ANQGSEA. CDR3 length equals 13 residues. With 60 Vbeta and 13 Jbeta primers, the PCR was carried out. Produced via immunoSEQ multiplex PCR; TCRdb's table is partial and in-frame only. The sample lists 95,000 to 110,000 clones; roughly 70% were seen once. Whole-study results and caveats: In a later analysis, the majority of CMV-associated beta chains seemingly showed HLA restriction. The presence/absence work took it that sequencing depth was about the same across donors.

Regarding this clone: As yet, its antigen is unknown.

Whereas donors were nominally healthy upon sampling, unrecorded immune exposures were probable. The chain uses TRBV29-1 and TRBJ2-7; D gene unclear. The sequenced sample was PBMCs. The sequence came from a woman between 40 and 55 years old in good health and CMV-seropositive. In DNA form, the CDR3 reads TGCAGCGTTGCCGAACCTAGTAGTCGCGAGCAGTACTTC. Protein sequence: CSVAEPSSREQYF.